This TCR beta chain was identified during a study of long-term antiretroviral therapy in people with HIV. General observations from the study: The blood, collected between about 2003 and 2017, was possibly taken under older ART regimens. ART was followed by higher diversity that remained below transplant donor controls. Spans of CDR3 length were tighter for HIV repertoires than for controls.

HIV-positive participants were all treated in the United States. This CDR3 spans 14 amino acids. The ends lost 10 bases at V and 0 bases at J; junction bases unmatched: 8. Germline assignment: CDR1 ENHRY and CDR2 SYGVKD. At the survey level, the v3.0 immunoSEQ assay was run. Profiling relied on immunoSEQ multiplex PCR, and the TCRdb table lists in-frame clones only, not all of them. The table records around 16,000 clones, approximately 80% of them present only once. Comments on this clone: Its antigen is not known.

The sample in question was unsorted PBMCs, obtained about 3.3 years after starting antiretroviral therapy. The receptor comes from a middle-aged woman with HIV. The V gene is TRBV10-3, the J gene TRBJ1-2; 7 bases are a match to TRBD1. The CDR3 bases are TGTGCCACCCTGCCGGGACAGACTAACTATGGCTACACCTTC. It is translated as CATLPGQTNYGYTF.